This passage covers 23 T cell receptor beta chains from one sample sequenced in a study of blood T cell repertoires in COVID-19. Profiling relied on immunoSEQ multiplex PCR, and the TCRdb table lists in-frame clones only, not all of them. This sample has approximately 280,000 clones, with 70% to 90% found just once. Sequencing was performed on peripheral blood. These receptors came from a man aged 18 to 29 with active or convalescent COVID-19.

The rearrangement joins TRBV28 to TRBJ1-2; TRBD1 matches at 7 bases. Per the germline V gene, CDR1 is MDHEN and CDR2 is SYDVKM. This CDR3 has 14 amino acids. V trimming: 8 bases; J trimming: 1 base; junction bases outside the gene matches: 7. This CDR3 reads CASLRGQLNYGYTF. In DNA, the CDR3 is TGTGCCAGCCTCCGGGGACAGCTTAACTATGGCTACACCTTC.

The J gene is TRBJ1-2, the V gene TRBV5-1, with a weak D call TRBD1 (6 bases). This CDR3 contains 16 residues. Germline V gene data show CDR1 as SGHRS and CDR2 as YFSETQ. V was clipped by 0 bases and J by 4 bases, with 16 bases between them. CDR3 sequence: CASSLAGAGAAYGYTF. The CDR3 DNA is TGCGCCAGCAGCTTGGCCGGGGCGGGGGCTGCCTATGGCTACACCTTC.

The V gene is TRBV3-1 (or the pseudogene TRBV3-2), the J gene TRBJ2-7; 14 bases fit TRBD2. This CDR3 has 17 amino acids. With 4 bases clipped from V and 0 bases from J, the junction kept 5 bases outside the gene matches. CDR1 is LGHDT, CDR2 YNNKEL, per germline (reference sequence). CDR3 sequence reads: CASSLRLAGGSSYEQYF. The CDR3 DNA reads as TGTGCCAGCAGCCTCCGACTAGCGGGGGGGAGCTCCTACGAGCAGTACTTC.

The chain employs TRBV6-2 or TRBV6-3 and TRBJ2-3, with 11 bases lining up with TRBD2. The CDR3 is 20 residues long. From germline, CDR1 is MNHEY and CDR2 SVGEGT. Trimming at V came to 6 bases and at J to 2 bases, leaving 19 bases not matched to a gene. The chain's CDR3 is CASSPELAGDSRDYTDTQYF. CDR3 in DNA: TGTGCCAGCAGCCCCGAACTAGCGGGGGACTCGCGGGATTACACAGATACGCAGTATTTT.

CDR3 DNA sequence: TGTGCCAGCAGCTTCGGGCAGGGGATCTCTGGAAACACCATATATTTT. It codes for CASSFGQGISGNTIYF. V and J are TRBV5-6 and TRBJ1-3; D may be TRBD1 (6 bases). Germline CDR1 SGHDT, CDR2 YYEEEE. V gave up 2 bases and J gave up 0 bases, with 12 bases separating them. This CDR3 has 16 amino acids.

The rearrangement uses TRBV7-9 and TRBJ2-3; no firm D call. The germline gives CDR1 SEHNR, CDR2 FQNEAQ (reference sequence). This CDR3 spans 12 amino acids. Trimming left V 5 bases short and J 6 bases short, with 9 bases between. The CDR3 DNA follows: TGTGCCAGCAGCCGTGTAGTGGATACGCAGTATTTT. It codes for CASSRVVDTQYF.

The gene calls are TRBV11-2 and TRBJ2-1; 8 nucleotides match TRBD2. V was pared by 1 base and J by 10 bases, with 9 bases of the junction left unmatched. Germline V gene data show CDR1 as SGHAT and CDR2 as FQNNGV. The CDR3 loop spans 15 amino acids. The CDR3 DNA sequence: TGTGCCAGCAGCTTAGCTGGACTAGCAAGATCCGAGCAGTTCTTC. This gives the protein CASSLAGLARSEQFF.

The chain couples TRBV13 to TRBJ1-1; no clear D. CDR3 length equals 12 residues. CDR1 is PRHDT and CDR2 is FYEKMQ in the germline V gene (reference sequence). The germline V and J ends were trimmed by 3 bases and 1 base, with 3 bases remaining between them. The CDR3 sequence: CASSFQNTEAFF. The CDR3 nucleotides are TGTGCCAGCAGCTTCCAGAACACTGAAGCTTTCTTT.

This chain joins TRBV2 and TRBJ2-3; 9 positions agree with TRBD2. Germline CDR1 SNHLY, CDR2 FYNNEI. This CDR3 contains 14 residues. V was pared by 11 bases and J by 4 bases, with 10 bases of the junction left unmatched. DNA for the CDR3: TGTGCCTGCCAGCGGGGGGCCGTCGCAGATACGCAGTATTTT. Protein product: CACQRGAVADTQYF.

The chain employs TRBV2 and TRBJ1-1; D unclear. The germline V and J ends were trimmed by 2 bases and 0 bases, with 7 bases remaining between them. The CDR3 covers 14 residues. Germline V lookup: CDR1 SNHLY, CDR2 FYNNEI. CDR3 DNA sequence: TGTGCCAGCAGTGAAAACAGATTGAACACTGAAGCTTTCTTT. As protein: CASSENRLNTEAFF.

The gene calls are TRBV3-1 (or the pseudogene TRBV3-2) and TRBJ2-2, with 8 bases that match TRBD1. This CDR3 contains 18 residues. CDR1 and CDR2 (germline): LGHDT, YNNKEL (reference sequence). Unmatched junction bases numbered 16, after V lost 4 bases and J lost 6 bases. The CDR3 loop is CASSLPPSDRAFPGELFF. CDR3 nucleotide sequence: TGTGCCAGCAGCCTACCCCCGTCGGACAGGGCCTTCCCCGGGGAGCTGTTTTTT.

This clone was detected only once. The chain combines TRBV9 with TRBJ1-1; 7 positions agree with TRBD1. There are 15 residues in the CDR3. V lost 0 bases and J lost 6; bases outside the gene matches: 8. Germline values: CDR1 SGDLS, CDR2 YYNGEE. The CDR3 reads CASSVGQGDGAEAFF. In DNA form, the CDR3 reads TGTGCCAGCAGCGTAGGCCAGGGGGATGGGGCTGAAGCTTTCTTT.

The J gene is TRBJ2-7, the V gene TRBV9, with 7 bases that match TRBD2. Germline assignment: CDR1 SGDLS and CDR2 YYNGEE. With 4 bases clipped from V and 0 bases from J, the junction kept 7 bases outside the gene matches. The CDR3 sequence is 15 residues long. This chain's CDR3 is CASSPTAGSSYEQYF. The CDR3 DNA is TGTGCCAGCAGCCCGACAGCGGGGAGCTCCTACGAGCAGTACTTC.

This clone has only one observation. J is TRBJ2-7 and V is TRBV9, with 12 nucleotides matching TRBD1. J gave up 2 bases and V 7 bases, and 1 base lay outside the gene matches. There are 13 residues in the CDR3. CDR1 is SGDLS, CDR2 YYNGEE, per germline. The CDR3 nucleotides are TGTGCCAGCGGGACAGGGGGCACCTACGAGCAGTACTTC. It encodes CASGTGGTYEQYF. The complete variable domain, with remaining parts taken from reference TRBV9 and TRBJ2-7, reads DSGVTQTPKHLITATGQRVTLRCSPRSGDLSVYWYQQSLDQGLQFLIQYYNGEERAKGNILERFSAQQFPDLHSELNLSSLELGDSALYFCASGTGGTYEQYFGPGTRLTVT.

The rearrangement joins TRBV2 to TRBJ2-7; TRBD1 matches at 8 bases. Losses at the gene ends were 7 bases for V and 3 bases for J; bases not matched to a gene: 5. Germline V gives CDR1 SNHLY, CDR2 FYNNEI. The CDR3 runs 13 residues. The CDR3 sequence is CASTDDRGYEQYF. Here the CDR3 DNA reads TGTGCCAGCACCGACGACAGGGGCTACGAGCAGTACTTC.

The rearrangement links TRBV29-1 to TRBJ1-3; 10 bases fit TRBD1. Germline V gives CDR1 SQVTM, CDR2 ANQGSEA. The V segment lost 7 bases and the J segment 3 bases; nucleotides outside the gene matches: 6. CDR3 length: 14 residues. The CDR3 DNA reads as TGCAGCGCCAGACAGGGGGCAAGTGGAAACACCATATATTTT. Amino acids: CSARQGASGNTIYF. The full variable domain, rest sourced from reference TRBV29-1 and TRBJ1-3, is SAVISQKPSRDICQRGTSLTIQCQVDSQVTMMFWYRQQPGQSLTLIATANQGSEATYESGFVIDKFPISRPNLTFSTLTVSNMSPEDSSIYLCSARQGASGNTIYFGEGSWLTVV.

The V gene is TRBV19, the J gene TRBJ1-6; D remains ambiguous. Germline V gives CDR1 LNHDA, CDR2 SQIVND (reference sequence). CDR3 length equals 14 residues. V was cut by 4 bases and J by 7 bases, with 11 bases left in between. The CDR3 loop is CASSKETENSPLHF. The CDR3 coding sequence is TGTGCCAGTAGTAAGGAGACGGAAAATTCACCCCTCCACTTT.

The chain links TRBV11-2 to TRBJ2-1; D possibly corresponds to TRBD2 (6 bases). The CDR3 runs 17 residues. With 2 bases removed from V and 2 bases from J, the gap between germline ends came to 16 bases. Germline CDR1 reads SGHAT; CDR2 reads FQNNGV. The CDR3 DNA sequence: TGTGCCAGCAGCTTATTCGAGGGTGCGGGGACCTACAATGAGCAGTTCTTC. This gives the protein CASSLFEGAGTYNEQFF.

V is TRBV29-1 and J is TRBJ1-1; D remains unclear. V was trimmed by 5 bases and J by 4 bases, leaving 17 bases between them. CDR3 length: 14 amino acids. The germline V gene encodes CDR1 SQVTM and CDR2 ANQGSEA. CDR3 coding DNA: TGCAGCGTTCGGGATGCAGGCGGGGTCACTGAAGCTTTCTTT. Residues: CSVRDAGGVTEAFF. The full variable domain, rest sourced from reference TRBV29-1 and TRBJ1-1, is SAVISQKPSRDICQRGTSLTIQCQVDSQVTMMFWYRQQPGQSLTLIATANQGSEATYESGFVIDKFPISRPNLTFSTLTVSNMSPEDSSIYLCSVRDAGGVTEAFFGQGTRLTVV.

This clone has just one count. The J gene is TRBJ1-4, the V gene TRBV9; TRBD1 agrees at 7 bases. The germline V gene has CDR1 SGDLS and CDR2 YYNGEE. The V segment lost 4 bases and the J segment 0 bases; nucleotides outside the gene matches: 3. This CDR3 region has 15 residues. The CDR3 region is CASSLGTATNEKLFF. CDR3 nucleotide sequence: TGTGCCAGCAGCCTCGGGACAGCAACTAATGAAAAACTGTTTTTT.

The CDR3 region has the DNA TGCGCCAGCAGCGCAGGGGACAGCCTAACTAATGAAAAACTGTTTTTT. It codes for CASSAGDSLTNEKLFF. This chain connects TRBV5-1 to TRBJ1-4; TRBD1 matches at 7 bases. Trimming removed 4 bases from V and 1 base from J; junction bases left unmatched: 7. The CDR3 loop spans 16 amino acids. Germline values: CDR1 SGHRS, CDR2 YFSETQ.

This chain uses TRBV5-1 with TRBJ2-1; a weak D match, TRBD2 (6 bases). The CDR3 sequence is 14 residues long. V was trimmed by 0 bases and J by 10 bases, leaving 14 bases between them. CDR1 is SGHRS, CDR2 YFSETQ, per germline. CDR3 DNA: TGCGCCAGCAGCTTGGTTAATCTAGCGAAGGAGCAGTTCTTC. Protein sequence: CASSLVNLAKEQFF.

The rearrangement links TRBV6-5 to TRBJ2-2; TRBD1 matches 8 bases. J was trimmed by 4 bases and V by 4 bases; bases with no gene match: 5. Germline CDR1 and CDR2: MNHEY and SVGAGI. This CDR3 spans 15 amino acids. The CDR3 spells CASSWTGLATGELFF. The CDR3 nucleotides read TGTGCCAGCAGTTGGACAGGGCTTGCCACCGGGGAGCTGTTTTTT.